This entry concerns a single TCR beta chain. The source of the sample is a study of T cell changes during pregnancy in multiple sclerosis. Data came from immunoSEQ multiplex PCR; TCRdb stores just in-frame clones and leaves some out. This sample has 100,000 to 110,000 clones, with about nine tenths found just once. Trimming shortened V by 5 bases and J by 0 bases, and 14 bases separated the two germline ends. Germline lookup yields CDR1 PRHDT and CDR2 FYEKMQ (reference sequence). The CDR3 has 15 residues. The chain has TRBV13 and TRBJ2-7; D unclear. The origin of this receptor is a female donor with multiple sclerosis, enrolled in a pregnancy study. Sequencing used peripheral blood, obtained after pregnancy. The CDR3 nucleotides are TGTGCCAGCAGCCAAAGACAAACCCACTCCTACGAGCAGTACTTC. Protein: CASSQRQTHSYEQYF.